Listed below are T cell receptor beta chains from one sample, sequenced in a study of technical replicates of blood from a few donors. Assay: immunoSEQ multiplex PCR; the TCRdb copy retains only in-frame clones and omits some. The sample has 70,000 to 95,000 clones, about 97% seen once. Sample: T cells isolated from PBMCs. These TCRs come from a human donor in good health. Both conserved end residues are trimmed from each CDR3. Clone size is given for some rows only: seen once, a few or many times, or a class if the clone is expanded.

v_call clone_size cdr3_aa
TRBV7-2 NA ASSLQGAEAF
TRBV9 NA ASSSPGDWKGGELF
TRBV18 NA ASSPPNARGVSEAF
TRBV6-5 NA ASSYSRGTYGYT
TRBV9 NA ASSVSQGPYEQY
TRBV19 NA ASMSRQGPTGELF
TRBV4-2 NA ASSPDGTSEVGEQY
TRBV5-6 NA ASSLGLAVVEQY
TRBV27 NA ASSQERLAYEQY
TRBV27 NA ASSSFSGKGEKLF
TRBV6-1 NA ASLGSYYEQY
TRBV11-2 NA ASSLDQRTGTRRETQY
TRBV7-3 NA ASSLGHYNEQF
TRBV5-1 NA ASSLDGRETQY
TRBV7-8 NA ASSLGTSGRFRETQY
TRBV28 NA ASSQLPRDTHGYT
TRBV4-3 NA ASSQDQGNTEAF
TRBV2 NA ASSEGGQIFGELF
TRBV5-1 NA ASSLGPDTYEQY
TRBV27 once ASSFAGRNEQF